Included here is one T cell receptor beta chain sequence, with context. The antigen it recognizes is unknown. The record has no base qualities; no much larger clone is one base away. The data originate from a study of blood T cell repertoires in COVID-19 (dated by TCRdb to 2018 to 2021). At the level of the whole study: Collaborator samples came from the United States, Italy and Spain and covered acute and convalescent phases of COVID-19. The prospective study material was composed of cDNA or gDNA derived from T cells, B-cell-depleted T cells, or PBMCs. Deeply sampled blood TCRbeta repertoires from subjects exposed to, actively infected with, or recovered from COVID-19 were included in the dataset. The repertoires were released in a freely available public database meant as a resource for research on the immune response to SARS-CoV-2. The samples were drawn from the first 160 participants of the ongoing ImmuneRACE study and from 950 to 1,500 subjects provided by 6 global collaborators. Sample metadata almost always included a de-identified subject ID, COVID-19 status, age in years and sex. Where HLA class I and class II types were available, the types were taken from metadata supplied by the sample provider, not from assay-based typing.

The immunoSEQ Assay, a bias-controlled multiplex PCR, was used to amplify TCRbeta CDR3 regions from genomic DNA. Processing in the source paper ran as follows. The number of nucleated cells in each sample was estimated from the amplification of reference gene primers within the assay. To quantify the absolute abundance of each unique TCRbeta CDR3 rearrangement, sequence reads were collapsed and filtered. For each sample, productive Simpson clonality was calculated by taking the square root of Simpson's diversity index across productive rearrangements. Imported from immuneACCESS, the table was reduced by TCRdb to in-frame sequences with V and J called. These copies leave out some clones; in studies compared against another copy, an unresolved V gene accounts for under half, and the cause of the remainder is not known. V and J calls and clone size follow that table, whereas D and trimming were derived from the DNA. Across this sample there are over 15,000 clones, with 77% seen only once. Around 16% of the sample lies in the top ten.

General findings and caveats noted by the study authors: How much clinical and demographic metadata was included differed by source and by participant, and the metadata was provided uncurated.

One collaborating source in Seattle enrolled patients during active infection and followed them longitudinally through the course of disease. Whole blood was collected in K2EDTA tubes by collaborating institutions according to the institutions' own protocols. For TCRbeta analysis, collaborator samples were shipped as frozen whole blood, as isolated PBMCs, or as DNA extracted from either sample type. The germline V gene (reference sequence) provides CDR1 LNHDA and CDR2 SQIVND. Trimming takes 4 bases from V and 3 bases from J, and the germline ends sit 13 bases apart. Inclusive of the bounding cysteine and phenylalanine, the CDR3 is 15 residues long. Only the CDR3 portion is preserved as DNA: 45 bases, with reading frame beginning at the first base.

This sequence originates from a man between 65 and 85 years old with COVID-19, enrolled during active disease. The chain links TRBV19 with TRBJ1-5, with no confidently assigned D gene. The material sequenced was peripheral blood. The nucleotides are TGTGCCAGTAGTACTCAGTGGGCCGACAATCAGCCCCAGCATTTT. Translated, it reads CASSTQWADNQPQHF.